The 8 T cell receptor beta chains listed next were all sequenced from one sample in a study of shared clonotypes between healthy human individuals. Sequencing was performed with immunoSEQ multiplex PCR; in TCRdb, only in-frame clones are kept and a portion is missing. The data contain a few million clones, more than 85% of them seen just once; the ten biggest clones take up approximately 0.4%. The specimen was naive CD4+ T cells from PBMCs. Subset: CD45RA+ positively selected. All receptors derive from a man in his late teens or twenties in good health. Some clones in this sample may be carry-over from other donors' samples.

DNA of the CDR3: TGTGCCACCAGCAGGGGGTTACAAGACTACAATGAGCAGTTCTTC. Residues: CATSRGLQDYNEQFF. The V and J genes are TRBV15 and TRBJ2-1; D is unresolved. The CDR3 covers 15 residues. Germline V lookup: CDR1 LNHNV, CDR2 YYDKDF (reference sequence). The germline V and J ends were trimmed by 3 bases and 3 bases, with 12 bases remaining between them.

The rearrangement joins TRBV7-9 to TRBJ1-4; D remains unclear. This CDR3 spans 15 amino acids. Trimming pared 4 bases from V and 2 bases from J, leaving 11 bases between. Germline V CDR1 and CDR2: SEHNR, FQNEAQ (reference sequence). CDR3 loop: CASSSDRLTNEKLFF. The CDR3, as DNA: TGTGCCAGCAGCTCCGACCGCTTGACTAATGAAAAACTGTTTTTT.

This clone showed up just a few times. This rearrangement joins TRBV29-1 to TRBJ2-5; the D gene is possibly TRBD2 (6 bases). CDR3 length: 12 residues. V was shortened by 7 bases and J by 4 bases, with 13 bases between the two germline ends. Germline loops: CDR1 SQVTM, CDR2 ANQGSEA. The CDR3 protein is CSGRGTGETQYF. The CDR3 DNA follows: TGCAGCGGCCGCGGGACGGGAGAGACCCAGTACTTC.

This clone occurred once. This rearrangement joins TRBV6-5 to TRBJ1-1; TRBD1 might be the D (6 bases). CDR1 is MNHEY, CDR2 SVGAGI, per germline. This CDR3 has 13 amino acids. V was trimmed by 7 bases and J by 5 bases, leaving 14 bases between them. The CDR3 reads CASKPGGGTEAFF. The CDR3 bases are TGTGCCAGCAAACCCGGGGGCGGTACTGAAGCTTTCTTT.

CDR3 region: CASEGTSGPYEQYF. CDR3 DNA sequence: TGTGCCAGCGAGGGGACTAGCGGTCCCTACGAGCAGTACTTC. The chain uses TRBV2 and TRBJ2-7; 11 nucleotides line up with TRBD2. Per the germline V gene, CDR1 is SNHLY and CDR2 is FYNNEI. V lost 8 bases to trimming and J lost 2 bases; unmatched junction nucleotides: 5. The CDR3 spans 14 residues.

This chain joins TRBV7-9 and TRBJ2-6; 8 bases fit TRBD1. The J segment lost 2 bases and the V segment lost 7 bases, leaving 13 bases of the junction unmatched. This CDR3 is built from 18 residues. Germline loops: CDR1 SEHNR, CDR2 FQNEAQ (reference sequence). The CDR3 sequence is CASTPVGTGIPGANVLTF. DNA of the CDR3: TGTGCCAGCACACCCGTTGGGACAGGCATTCCTGGGGCCAACGTCCTGACTTTC.

The J gene is TRBJ1-4, the V gene TRBV28; D remains ambiguous. CDR3 size: 14 residues. The germline V gene encodes CDR1 MDHEN and CDR2 SYDVKM. V dropped 7 bases and J dropped 8 bases, with 17 bases sitting between them. CDR3 DNA sequence: TGTGCCAGCACCTTTCGAAGGACGGTGGAAAAACTGTTTTTT. Protein: CASTFRRTVEKLFF.

The chain recombines TRBV5-1 with TRBJ1-4; D is unclear. Trimming shortened V by 0 bases and J by 11 bases, and 17 bases separated the two germline ends. The CDR3 totals 15 residues. CDR1 is SGHRS, CDR2 YFSETQ, per germline. In DNA, the CDR3 is TGCGCCAGCAGCTTGGACTCGGGCAGTAGTTTGAAACTGTTTTTT. Protein sequence: CASSLDSGSSLKLFF.